A selection of T cell receptor beta chains follows, all from one sample in a study of T cell repertoires in ileal Crohn's disease. Produced via immunoSEQ multiplex PCR; TCRdb's table is partial and in-frame only. The sample shows 13,000 or so clones, 82% of them seen only once. Input material: ileal tissue. The receptors stem from an adult with Crohn's disease. The CDR3 runs from the conserved cysteine through the conserved F or W. A D gene is named only where the DNA matches it firmly.

v_gene	j_gene	d_gene	CDR3nt	CDR3aa
TRBV5-4	TRBJ1-2	TRBD1	TGTGCCAGCAGCTTGGGTGGGGGACAGGGGTCCTATGGCTACACCTTC	CASSLGGGQGSYGYTF
TRBV5-1	TRBJ2-7	.	TGCGCCAGCAGTTCCAGCTCCTACGAGCAGTACTTC	CASSSSSYEQYF
TRBV11-2	TRBJ2-7	TRBD1	TGTGCCAGCAGCTTACAGGGACAGGGTTCCTACGAGCAGTACTTC	CASSLQGQGSYEQYF
TRBV18	TRBJ1-6	TRBD1	TGTGCCAGCTCGGGACAGGACTATAATTCACCCCTCCACTTT	CASSGQDYNSPLHF
TRBV4-2	TRBJ2-2	TRBD2	TGTGCCAGCAGTCTCGGCGGGGGGGCCCACGGGGAGCTGTTTTTT	CASSLGGGAHGELFF
TRBV10-1	TRBJ2-7	.	TGCGCCAGCAGTGACAGGGACAACCCCTACGAGCAGTACTTC	CASSDRDNPYEQYF
TRBV18	TRBJ2-2	TRBD1	TGTGCCAGCTCACCCCGGGACAGTCCTACCGGGGAGCTGTTTTTT	CASSPRDSPTGELFF
TRBV19	TRBJ1-5	TRBD1	TGTGCCAGTAGTATGGACAGGGTACAGCCCCAGCATTTT	CASSMDRVQPQHF
TRBV27	TRBJ1-5	TRBD1	TGTGCCAGCAGGAGAGGGACAGTGACGAATCAGCCCCAGCATTTT	CASRRGTVTNQPQHF
TRBV25-1	TRBJ1-6	.	TGTGCCAGCACCGGGTTCGGTAATTCACCCCTCCACTTT	CASTGFGNSPLHF
TRBV5-6	TRBJ1-1	.	TGTGCCAGCAGCTTTACCCCCTTCGGGGGTGACACTGAAGCTTTCTTT	CASSFTPFGGDTEAFF
TRBV27	TRBJ2-7	TRBD2	TGTGCCAGCAGTCCCCACCCTGCGGGAGATGGCGAGCAGTACTTC	CASSPHPAGDGEQYF
TRBV2	TRBJ2-7	TRBD2	TGTGCCAGCAGTCCCCTAGCGGGGGGGCTCCACGAGCAGTACTTC	CASSPLAGGLHEQYF
TRBV11-2	TRBJ2-6	.	TGTGCCAGCAGCCAACCCTCAGGTTCCGGGGCCAACGTCCTGACTTTC	CASSQPSGSGANVLTF
TRBV5-4	TRBJ2-5	TRBD2	TGTGCCAGCGGGACTAGCGGGGAGACCCAGTACTTC	CASGTSGETQYF
TRBV5-8	TRBJ2-2	TRBD2	TGTGCCAGCAGCACCACTAGCGGCCTCCTCGGCGGGGAGCTGTTTTTT	CASSTTSGLLGGELFF
TRBV5-1	TRBJ1-2	.	TGCGCCAGCAGCTTGAACGGAGGGGGGGTAGGCTATGGCTACACCTTC	CASSLNGGGVGYGYTF
TRBV10-1	TRBJ2-2	TRBD1	TGCGCCAGCAGTATGACAGGGGCCGAGGACCTCGGGGAGCTGTTTTTT	CASSMTGAEDLGELFF
TRBV27	TRBJ2-2	.	TGTGCCAGCAGTTTAGGTTGGAGGGCCGGGGAGCTGTTTTTT	CASSLGWRAGELFF
TRBV6-4	TRBJ2-3	TRBD2	TGTGCCAGCAGTGAAACTAGCGGGGGGACAGATACGCAGTATTTT	CASSETSGGTDTQYF
TRBV27	TRBJ1-5	.	TGTGCCAGCAGTTTAGAAAGGGGTCGCAATCAGCCCCAGCATTTT	CASSLERGRNQPQHF
TRBV7-3	TRBJ2-3	.	TGTGCCAGCAGCTTACGCGCGTCACCCACAGATACGCAGTATTTT	CASSLRASPTDTQYF